Listed below are T cell receptor beta chains from one sample, sequenced in a study of blood T cell repertoires in COVID-19. Profiled with immunoSEQ multiplex PCR; TCRdb holds only in-frame clones, not every one. This table has a few hundred thousand clones, about 85% appearing once. The sequenced sample was peripheral blood. The origin of the receptors is a woman over 75 with COVID-19, enrolled during active disease. Both conserved end residues are part of each CDR3. The order of the fields is D gene, clone size, V gene, J gene, CDR3 protein, CDR3 DNA. A D gene is named only where the DNA matches it firmly. Clone size, where shown, is once, few, many, or a class for clones that have expanded.

>TRBD2|-|TRBV2|TRBJ2-5
CASSDGAGGGQTQYF
TGTGCCAGCAGTGATGGAGCGGGGGGCGGACAGACCCAGTACTTC
>-|-|TRBV5-1|TRBJ2-2
CASSLEGLLTGELFF
TGCGCCAGCAGCTTGGAGGGGCTCCTCACCGGGGAGCTGTTTTTT
>-|-|TRBV6-2/TRBV6-3|TRBJ2-3
CASSSQNTQYF
TGTGCCAGCAGTTCTCAGAATACGCAGTATTTT
>TRBD2|-|TRBV3-1/TRBV3-2|TRBJ2-5
CASSPTRLAGGRGETQYF
TGTGCCAGCAGCCCCACCCGACTAGCGGGGGGCCGGGGAGAGACCCAGTACTTC
>TRBD1|-|TRBV3-1/TRBV3-2|TRBJ2-1
CASSQVGTGGTEQFF
TGTGCCAGCAGCCAAGTGGGGACAGGGGGCACTGAGCAGTTCTTC
>-|-|TRBV28|TRBJ1-3
CASSLGTSGNTIYF
TGTGCCAGCAGTTTAGGCACCTCTGGAAACACCATATATTTT
>-|-|TRBV28|TRBJ2-7
CASFTPGGSYEQYF
TGTGCCAGCTTTACGCCCGGGGGCTCCTACGAGCAGTACTTC
>-|-|TRBV9|TRBJ2-2
CASSVAVGPYTGELFF
TGTGCCAGCAGCGTAGCGGTGGGGCCCTATACCGGGGAGCTGTTTTTT
>TRBD2|-|TRBV7-9|TRBJ2-1
CASRLLAGEQFF
TGTGCCAGCAGACTTCTAGCGGGGGAGCAGTTCTTC
>TRBD1|-|TRBV5-4|TRBJ1-2
CASSPSPGQVNYGYTF
TGTGCCAGCTCCCCGTCCCCGGGACAGGTTAACTATGGCTACACCTTC
>-|many|TRBV4-2|TRBJ1-2
CASSQDEGASYGYTF
TGTGCCAGCAGCCAAGATGAGGGCGCGAGCTATGGCTACACCTTC
>TRBD2|-|TRBV6-2/TRBV6-3|TRBJ2-3
CASSPGTSGGLGTQYF
TGTGCCAGCAGCCCCGGGACTAGCGGGGGGTTAGGTACGCAGTATTTT
>-|few|TRBV18|TRBJ1-5
CASSPQGISDQPQHF
TGTGCCAGCTCACCGCAGGGTATCTCTGATCAGCCCCAGCATTTT
>-|-|TRBV6-4|TRBJ1-1
CASSDSSLSSGEAFF
TGTGCCAGCAGTGACTCATCGTTATCCAGCGGTGAAGCTTTCTTT
>TRBD1|-|TRBV9|TRBJ1-3
CASSVVETGLGNTIYF
TGTGCCAGCAGCGTAGTGGAGACAGGGTTGGGAAACACCATATATTTT
>TRBD1|few|TRBV12-3/TRBV12-4|TRBJ1-6
CASSSTGDSPLHF
TGTGCCAGCAGTTCGACAGGGGATTCACCCCTCCACTTT
>TRBD1|-|TRBV27|TRBJ1-2
CASSPIRDRTYGYTF
TGTGCCAGCAGTCCCATTAGGGACAGAACCTATGGCTACACCTTC
>TRBD1|once|TRBV24-1|TRBJ1-3
CATSDSTGGATGNTIYF
TGTGCCACCAGTGATTCGACAGGGGGCGCGACTGGAAACACCATATATTTT
>TRBD1|-|TRBV12-3/TRBV12-4|TRBJ1-2
CASTLNRGGYTF
TGTGCCAGCACCCTAAACAGGGGAGGCTACACCTTC
>-|-|TRBV28|TRBJ1-2
CASSSRVYGYTF
TGTGCCAGCAGTTCGAGGGTCTATGGCTACACCTTC
>-|-|TRBV18|TRBJ1-5
CASSPPGGRPQHF
TGTGCCAGCTCACCCCCGGGGGGGCGGCCCCAGCATTTT
>-|-|TRBV7-2|TRBJ1-6
CASSLETFSLGSPLHF
TGTGCCAGCAGCTTAGAGACATTCTCACTTGGGTCACCCCTCCACTTT
>-|-|TRBV7-9|TRBJ1-2
CASSLGTAYGYTF
TGTGCCAGCAGCTTAGGGACAGCCTATGGCTACACCTTC
>TRBD1|-|TRBV7-9|TRBJ1-5
CASTTGDRQPQHF
TGTGCCAGCACCACAGGGGATAGGCAGCCCCAGCATTTT
>-|few|TRBV6-6|TRBJ2-1
CASKRGAAYNEQFF
TGTGCCAGCAAACGCGGGGCAGCCTACAATGAGCAGTTCTTC
>-|-|TRBV7-6|TRBJ2-7
CASSQTGNYEQYF
TGTGCCAGCAGCCAAACAGGAAACTACGAGCAGTACTTC
>-|-|TRBV9|TRBJ2-1
CASSVSRSSYNEQFF
TGTGCCAGCAGCGTATCCCGGAGCTCCTACAATGAGCAGTTCTTC
>TRBD2|-|TRBV3-1/TRBV3-2|TRBJ2-1
CASKTAAGGINNEQFF
TGTGCCAGCAAGACGGCGGCGGGGGGGATTAACAATGAGCAGTTCTTC
>-|-|TRBV2|TRBJ2-2
CASSGTFNTGELFF
TGTGCCAGCAGTGGGACATTTAATACCGGGGAGCTGTTTTTT
>-|-|TRBV6-1|TRBJ2-3
CASSEGGPTDTQYF
TGTGCCAGCAGTGAAGGGGGCCCCACAGATACGCAGTATTTT
>-|-|TRBV11-1|TRBJ2-2
CASSLAAGQAGELFF
TGTGCCAGCAGCTTAGCAGCGGGCCAGGCCGGGGAGCTGTTTTTT
>-|-|TRBV7-8|TRBJ1-4
CASSLEPRTYNEKLFF
TGTGCCAGCAGCTTAGAACCCCGCACTTATAATGAAAAACTGTTTTTT
>-|-|TRBV27|TRBJ2-2
CASSSSLGAATGELFF
TGTGCCAGCAGTTCATCTTTGGGGGCAGCCACCGGGGAGCTGTTTTTT
>-|once|TRBV6-5|TRBJ1-4
CASSYTPRGEKLFF
TGTGCCAGCAGTTACACCCCGCGCGGTGAAAAACTGTTTTTT
>-|-|TRBV3-1/TRBV3-2|TRBJ2-2
CASTISGDTGELFF
TGTGCCAGCACCATTAGCGGTGACACCGGGGAGCTGTTTTTT
>-|-|TRBV18|TRBJ2-5
CASSPQHGDSETQYF
TGTGCCAGCTCACCACAGCACGGGGACTCGGAGACCCAGTACTTC
>TRBD1|-|TRBV5-1|TRBJ2-7
CASSPGQGAQHEQYF
TGCGCCAGCAGCCCAGGACAGGGGGCGCAACACGAGCAGTACTTC
>-|-|TRBV30|TRBJ2-7
CAWSRGKDEQYF
TGTGCCTGGAGTAGGGGGAAGGACGAGCAGTACTTC
>-|few|TRBV6-6|TRBJ1-6
CASRPRGGAGDSPLHF
TGTGCCAGCAGGCCCCGTGGGGGCGCGGGTGATTCACCCCTCCACTTT
>TRBD1|few|TRBV30|TRBJ1-3
CAWSQTGGGNTIYF
TGTGCCTGGAGTCAGACAGGGGGCGGAAACACCATATATTTT
>-|-|TRBV24-1|TRBJ2-1
CATSDPYNEQFF
TGTGCCACCAGTGATCCGTACAATGAGCAGTTCTTC
>-|-|TRBV7-8|TRBJ1-6
CASSLIGHINNSPLHF
TGTGCCAGCAGCTTAATTGGCCACATCAATAATTCACCCCTCCACTTT
>TRBD1|-|TRBV19|TRBJ1-5
CASSSRQGGWGHF
TGTGCCAGTAGTTCGCGACAGGGCGGATGGGGGCATTTT
>TRBD2|-|TRBV6-5|TRBJ2-3
CASGGLAGSDTQYF
TGTGCCAGCGGGGGACTAGCGGGGTCCGATACGCAGTATTTT
>TRBD1|-|TRBV27|TRBJ2-7
CASSSLRTGENEQYF
TGTGCCAGCAGTTCACTCAGGACAGGGGAGAACGAGCAGTACTTC
>-|-|TRBV3-1/TRBV3-2|TRBJ1-1
CASSPPERVTEAFF
TGTGCCAGCAGCCCCCCAGAACGTGTCACTGAAGCTTTCTTT
>TRBD1|-|TRBV27|TRBJ2-7
CASSLKGTGGYEQYF
TGTGCCAGCAGTTTAAAGGGGACAGGGGGCTACGAGCAGTACTTC
>TRBD2|-|TRBV25-1|TRBJ2-5
CASRAGGQETQYF
TGTGCCAGCAGAGCGGGGGGCCAAGAGACCCAGTACTTC
>TRBD1|once|TRBV19|TRBJ1-5
CASSGQGRNQPQHF
TGTGCCAGTAGCGGACAGGGGAGGAATCAGCCCCAGCATTTT
>TRBD1|-|TRBV6-5|TRBJ1-2
CASIPRDSGLYGYTF
TGTGCCAGCATCCCACGGGACAGCGGACTCTATGGCTACACCTTC
>-|-|TRBV30|TRBJ1-6
CAWSPLGSPLHF
TGTGCCTGGAGTCCTCTAGGTTCACCCCTCCACTTT
>-|few|TRBV5-4|TRBJ2-2
CASSLQGVDTGELFF
TGTGCCAGCAGCTTACAGGGCGTAGACACCGGGGAGCTGTTTTTT
>TRBD1|few|TRBV9|TRBJ1-6
CASSPQYQGAIGDNSPLHF
TGTGCCAGCAGCCCACAGTACCAGGGGGCTATAGGGGATAATTCACCCCTCCACTTT